The 28 T cell receptor beta chains given below trace back to one sample, sequenced in a study of graft-versus-host responses after intestinal transplantation. Repertoires were generated with immunoSEQ multiplex PCR, while TCRdb's copy carries only in-frame clones and drops some. The table lists under 90,000 clones, 80% to 95% of them singletons. The specimen comprised PBMCs, sampled 98 days after intestinal transplantation. These receptor sequences come from a human patient who received an intestinal transplant, so some T cells may come from the graft donor.

This rearrangement joins TRBV27 to TRBJ2-7; the D gene is possibly TRBD1 (6 bases). The V end lost 5 bases, the J end lost 0 bases, and 11 bases lay between the germline ends. Germline V CDR1 and CDR2: MNHEY, SMNVEV (reference sequence). This CDR3 is built from 14 residues. The CDR3 DNA reads TGTGCCAGCAGTGCTTGGGACAACTCCTACGAGCAGTACTTC. Translation: CASSAWDNSYEQYF.

This clone was seen a handful of times. The same CDR3 also results from other DNA sequences found in this sample. The chain couples TRBV7-9 to TRBJ1-2; D is unclear. The CDR3 extends over 11 amino acids. Germline CDR1 and CDR2: SEHNR and FQNEAQ (reference sequence). Trimming took 5 bases from V and 1 from J, leaving 2 bases between them. CDR3 residues: CASSSNYGYTF. The CDR3 DNA reads TGTGCCAGCAGCAGTAACTATGGCTACACCTTC.

The chain recombines TRBV28 with TRBJ2-2; D is perhaps TRBD2 (6 bases). Germline CDR1 is MDHEN and CDR2 is SYDVKM. This CDR3 is built from 14 residues. The V gene lost 8 bases and the J gene lost 4 bases, with 14 bases spanning the gap. The CDR3 DNA reads TGTGCCAGCTTGGAGGGGACCCTCACCGGGGAGCTGTTTTTT. This codes for CASLEGTLTGELFF.

J is TRBJ1-1 and V is TRBV19, with TRBD1 matching over 9 bases. V lost 6 bases and J lost 6; bases outside the gene matches: 11. Germline assignment: CDR1 LNHDA and CDR2 SQIVND (reference sequence). CDR3 length: 15 residues. The chain's CDR3 is CASSFPGQGKSEAFF. DNA for the CDR3: TGTGCCAGTAGCTTTCCGGGACAGGGAAAGTCTGAAGCTTTCTTT.

The gene calls are TRBV6-5 and TRBJ1-2, with unresolved D. The germline V gene encodes CDR1 MNHEY and CDR2 SVGAGI. V lost 0 bases, J lost 8 bases, and 10 bases lay in between. This CDR3 has 13 amino acids. The chain's CDR3 is CASSYSEQFGYTF. The CDR3 nucleotides are TGTGCCAGCAGTTACTCGGAGCAGTTCGGCTACACCTTC.

V gene TRBV10-1 combines with J gene TRBJ2-3; D is perhaps TRBD1 or TRBD2 (7 bases each). V lost 8 bases and J lost 5, with 20 bases in between. Germline-derived CDR1 and CDR2 are WNHNN and SYGVQD (reference sequence). The CDR3 totals 15 residues. The CDR3 sequence is CASFRGGAMGDTQYF. The CDR3 bases are TGCGCCAGCTTCAGGGGGGGGGCAATGGGAGATACGCAGTATTTT.

V gene TRBV6-5 combines with J gene TRBJ1-1; possible D gene TRBD1, 5 bases. V was clipped by 0 bases and J by 6 bases, with 8 bases between them. The CDR3 consists of 13 residues. Germline V gene lookup returns CDR1 MNHEY and CDR2 SVGAGI. Here the CDR3 reads CASSYSRGPEAFF. CDR3 in DNA: TGTGCCAGCAGTTACTCAAGGGGCCCTGAAGCTTTCTTT.

CDR3: CASSLGGSGYTDTQYF. In DNA form, the CDR3 reads TGCGCCAGCAGCCTCGGAGGGAGCGGGTACACAGATACGCAGTATTTT. The V and J genes are TRBV5-1 and TRBJ2-3; a weak D match, TRBD2 (6 bases). The CDR3 loop spans 16 amino acids. V dropped 4 bases and J dropped 2 bases, with 17 bases sitting between them. Germline loops: CDR1 SGHRS, CDR2 YFSETQ.

This rearrangement joins TRBV6-1 to TRBJ2-7, with 13 bases aligning to TRBD2. Losses at the gene ends were 4 bases for V and 1 base for J; bases not matched to a gene: 4. CDR1 and CDR2 from the germline V gene are MNHNS and SASEGT. CDR3 length: 16 amino acids. The CDR3 region is CASSATSGGASYEQYF. The CDR3 nucleotides read TGTGCCAGCAGTGCTACTAGCGGGGGGGCTTCCTACGAGCAGTACTTC.

J is TRBJ2-5 and V is TRBV5-1, with D tentatively TRBD1 (6 bases). Trimming pared 0 bases from V and 4 bases from J, leaving 10 bases between. From germline, CDR1 is SGHRS and CDR2 YFSETQ. The CDR3 extends over 14 amino acids. As DNA, the CDR3 is TGCGCCAGCAGCTTGGAGGCCAGGGGAGAGACCCAGTACTTC. This encodes CASSLEARGETQYF. The full variable domain, completed using reference TRBV5-1 and TRBJ2-5, is KAGVTQTPRYLIKTRGQQVTLSCSPISGHRSVSWYQQTPGQGLQFLFEYFSETQRNKGNFPGRFSGRQFSNSRSEMNVSTLELGDSALYLCASSLEARGETQYFGPGTRLLVL.

Worth noting for this clone: The sample carries other DNA sequences with the same CDR3. The V and J genes are TRBV6-1 and TRBJ1-1, with a weak D call TRBD1 (6 bases). The CDR3 extends over 13 amino acids. Germline V gene data show CDR1 as MNHNS and CDR2 as SASEGT. V was cut by 0 bases and J by 7 bases, with 9 bases left in between. CDR3 amino acids: CASSEAGGREAFF. The CDR3 DNA reads TGTGCCAGCAGTGAAGCGGGGGGGCGTGAAGCTTTCTTT.

CDR3 residues: CASSVTFNPGGNYGYTF. The DNA for the CDR3 is TGTGCCAGCAGCGTCACCTTTAACCCAGGGGGGAACTATGGCTACACCTTC. The chain uses TRBV9 and TRBJ1-2; TRBD1 aligns across 7 bases. The germline CDR1 and CDR2 sequences are SGDLS and YYNGEE. The CDR3 is 17 amino acids. The J segment lost 2 bases and the V segment lost 2 bases, leaving 12 bases of the junction unmatched.

This clone was observed a few times. V is TRBV11-2 and J is TRBJ2-7, with 10 nucleotides matching TRBD2. Germline V lookup: CDR1 SGHAT, CDR2 FQNNGV. This CDR3 is 15 amino acids long. V lost 6 bases, J lost 2 bases, and 7 bases stayed unmatched. The CDR3 DNA follows: TGTGCCAGCAGTCCGACCGGGACTAGCGCCTACGAGCAGTACTTC. Encoded protein: CASSPTGTSAYEQYF.

This chain connects TRBV19 to TRBJ2-7; maybe TRBD1 (6 bases). The V gene's germline CDR1 is LNHDA and CDR2 SQIVND (reference sequence). The CDR3 covers 15 residues. V lost 5 bases and J 3 bases, leaving 17 bases between the germline ends. The CDR3 DNA is TGTGCCAGTAGTCGAAGGACAGACTTAAACTACGAGCAGTACTTC. It translates to CASSRRTDLNYEQYF.

The chain carries TRBV7-9 and TRBJ1-1; 9 nucleotides match TRBD1. V was clipped by 3 bases and J by 0 bases; unmatched bases: 2. The CDR3 extends over 15 amino acids. Germline values: CDR1 SEHNR, CDR2 FQNEAQ (reference sequence). The CDR3 is CASSFTGGLNTEAFF. For the CDR3, the DNA is TGTGCCAGCAGCTTTACAGGGGGCTTGAACACTGAAGCTTTCTTT.

The chain is built from TRBV5-6 and TRBJ1-2; the D gene is possibly TRBD1 (5 bases). This CDR3 region has 12 residues. CDR1 and CDR2 (germline): SGHDT, YYEEEE. Trimming took 2 bases from V and 12 from J, leaving 14 bases between them. CDR3: CASSFRAPSHTF. The CDR3 DNA follows: TGTGCCAGCAGCTTCAGGGCCCCTTCCCACACCTTC. Full variable domain (rest looked up from reference TRBV5-6 and TRBJ1-2): DAGVTQSPTHLIKTRGQQVTLRCSPKSGHDTVSWYQQALGQGPQFIFQYYEEEERQRGNFPDRFSGHQFPNYSSELNVNALLLGDSALYLCASSFRAPSHTFGSGTRLTVV.

V and J are TRBV19 and TRBJ1-2; D is unclear. This CDR3 has 15 amino acids. Germline V gene lookup returns CDR1 LNHDA and CDR2 SQIVND (reference sequence). Between the trimmed V and J ends, which lost 2 bases and 0 bases, there was a span of 10 bases. The CDR3 is CASSIWPDPNYGYTF. The CDR3 DNA reads TGTGCCAGTAGTATATGGCCAGATCCTAACTATGGCTACACCTTC.

This chain joins TRBV10-2 and TRBJ2-2, with TRBD2 matching 9 bases. V was clipped by 2 bases and J by 5 bases; unmatched bases: 6. The CDR3 contains 16 residues. Germline CDR1 is WSHSY and CDR2 is SAAADI. DNA of the CDR3: TGCGCCAGCAGTGAGAGGGAGCGGGGGGTGACCGGGGAGCTGTTTTTT. Its protein is CASSERERGVTGELFF.

This clone showed up just once. The chain carries TRBV5-1 and TRBJ2-4, with 11 bases aligning to TRBD1. The junction had 15 bases not matched to a gene; V was cut back by 1 base and J by 0 bases. Germline loops: CDR1 SGHRS, CDR2 YFSETQ. This CDR3 has 21 residues. CDR3 region: CASSLSGTGGLGALAKNIQYF. The CDR3 region has the DNA TGCGCCAGCAGCTTGTCAGGGACAGGGGGACTCGGGGCTTTAGCCAAAAACATTCAGTACTTC.

This chain links TRBV6-1 with TRBJ1-2, with TRBD1 matching over 7 bases. This CDR3 has 16 residues. Trimming cost V 2 bases and J 2 bases; bases outside gene matches: 8. The germline CDR1 and CDR2 sequences are MNHNS and SASEGT. The CDR3 region is CASSEILLQGNYGYTF. CDR3 bases: TGTGCCAGCAGTGAAATACTCTTACAGGGGAACTATGGCTACACCTTC.

This clone was found a few times. The rearrangement uses TRBV4-2 and TRBJ2-7, with unresolved D. The germline V gene has CDR1 LGHNA and CDR2 YNFKEQ. The CDR3 consists of 12 residues. V lost 0 bases to trimming and J lost 6 bases, with 6 bases between them. The chain's CDR3 is CASSQDLGEQYF. DNA of the CDR3: TGTGCCAGCAGCCAAGATCTCGGCGAGCAGTACTTC.

The chain has TRBV5-1 and TRBJ2-7; the match to TRBD2 covers 15 bases. From germline, CDR1 is SGHRS and CDR2 YFSETQ. The V segment lost 4 bases and the J segment 4 bases; nucleotides outside the gene matches: 3. There are 15 residues in the CDR3. CDR3 sequence reads: CASSRGLAGGYEQYF. The CDR3 coding sequence is TGCGCCAGCAGCAGGGGACTAGCGGGGGGTTACGAGCAGTACTTC.

The chain employs TRBV2 and TRBJ2-3, with 7 bases that match TRBD2. CDR1 and CDR2 from the germline V gene are SNHLY and FYNNEI. Trimming took 5 bases from V and 2 from J; bases not matched to a gene: 4. The CDR3 is 14 amino acids. The CDR3 region is CASSSGTTTDTQYF. The CDR3 coding sequence is TGTGCCAGCAGTTCCGGGACTACCACAGATACGCAGTATTTT.

The chain links TRBV6-5 to TRBJ1-5, with unresolved D. Germline-derived CDR1 and CDR2 are MNHEY and SVGAGI. Trimming left V 5 bases short and J 0 bases short, with 5 bases between. The CDR3 is made up of 13 amino acids. CDR3 sequence reads: CASSQYSNQPQHF. The CDR3 nucleotides are TGTGCCAGCAGTCAGTATAGCAATCAGCCCCAGCATTTT.

The chain employs TRBV1 and TRBJ2-1; TRBD2 is the table's D call, not checked against the DNA. TRBV1 is a documented pseudogene. This CDR3 is 21 amino acids long. CDR3 loop: CTSSQDRGLAGGANSYNEQFF. The CDR3 DNA is TGCACCAGCAGCCAAGATCGAGGACTAGCGGGGGGTGCAAACTCCTACAATGAGCAGTTCTTC.

The J gene is TRBJ2-5, the V gene TRBV11-2; 12 nucleotides match TRBD1. This CDR3 comprises 17 residues. Germline V CDR1 and CDR2: SGHAT, FQNNGV. The trim removed 2 bases at V and 4 bases at J, leaving 8 bases unmatched. CDR3 in amino acids: CASSLILGTGGLETQYF. CDR3 in DNA: TGTGCCAGCAGCTTAATCTTGGGGACAGGGGGCTTAGAGACCCAGTACTTC.

In its sample, this clone was seen once. V usage is TRBV6-1 and J usage is TRBJ2-7; D possibly corresponds to TRBD2 (5 bases). V was pared by 6 bases and J by 1 base, with 10 bases between. CDR1 is MNHNS and CDR2 is SASEGT in the germline V gene. This CDR3 region has 13 residues. CDR3 in amino acids: CASSPTSSYEQYF. As DNA, the CDR3 is TGTGCCAGCAGCCCTACTAGTTCCTACGAGCAGTACTTC.

The rearrangement links TRBV6-6 to TRBJ1-5, with TRBD1 matching over 7 bases. The germline V gene has CDR1 MNHNY and CDR2 SVGAGI (reference sequence). The CDR3 has 14 residues. V lost 6 bases to trimming and J lost 2 bases; unmatched junction nucleotides: 4. CDR3 sequence: CASRPQGRNQPQHF. The CDR3 DNA is TGTGCCAGCAGGCCACAGGGGCGCAATCAGCCCCAGCATTTT.